This T cell receptor (beta chain) was documented in a study of T cell responses to AZD1222 COVID-19 vaccine. Study-level points and caveats: The study found Spike-specific TCR breadth and depth rose after two AZD1222 doses.

Libraries were prepared by immunoSEQ multiplex PCR; TCRdb keeps only in-frame clonotypes and omits some of them. Counted here are 120,000 or so clones, more than 70% occurring once; the ten biggest clones make up under 11%. CDR3 size: 15 residues. Germline loops: CDR1 LNHDA, CDR2 SQIVND (reference sequence). V lost 7 bases and J 2 bases, leaving 18 bases between the germline ends. Details on this clone: Its antigen is undetermined.

The genes are TRBV19 and TRBJ2-7, with D unresolved. The receptor was isolated from an adult in good health. The material was peripheral blood, obtained on day 0 of AZD1222 vaccination. The CDR3 loop is CASTPSPYMAYEQYF. CDR3 DNA: TGTGCCAGTACCCCGTCCCCCTACATGGCCTACGAGCAGTACTTC.